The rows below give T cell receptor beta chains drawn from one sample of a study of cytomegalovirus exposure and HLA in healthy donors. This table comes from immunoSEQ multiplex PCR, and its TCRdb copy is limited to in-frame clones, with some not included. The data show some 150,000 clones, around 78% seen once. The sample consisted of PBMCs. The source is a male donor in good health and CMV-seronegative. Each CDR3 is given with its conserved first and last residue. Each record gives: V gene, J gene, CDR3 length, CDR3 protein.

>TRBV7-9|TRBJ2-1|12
CASSLAGQEQFF
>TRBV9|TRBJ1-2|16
CARSVEWGETNYGYTF
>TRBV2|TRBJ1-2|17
CASSKDSTKTRNYGYTF
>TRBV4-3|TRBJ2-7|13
CASSQDGGHEQYF
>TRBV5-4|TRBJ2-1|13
CASSLVAYNEQFF
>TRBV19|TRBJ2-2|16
CASSAPRTGSTGELFF
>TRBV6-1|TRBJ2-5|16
CASSELGQNLQETQYF
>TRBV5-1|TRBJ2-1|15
CASSLEDWPNNEQFF
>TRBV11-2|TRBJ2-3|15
CASSPRLVGTDTQYF
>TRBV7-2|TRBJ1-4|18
CASSLHPQGKATNEKLFF
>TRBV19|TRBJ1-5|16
CASSIIGGIGNQPQHF
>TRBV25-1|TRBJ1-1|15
CASSEYFQGLTEAFF
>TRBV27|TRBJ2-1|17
CASSPYTGTSGRNEQFF
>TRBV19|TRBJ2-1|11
CASSTRQGQFF
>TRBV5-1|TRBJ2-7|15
CASSPRQGVMNEQYF
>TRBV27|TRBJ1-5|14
CASSPGQGYQPQHF
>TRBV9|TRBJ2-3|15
CASSRRDSGRDTQYF
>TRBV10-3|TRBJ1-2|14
CAISEAGRDYGYTF
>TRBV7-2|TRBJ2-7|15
CASSLTGHPTYEQYF
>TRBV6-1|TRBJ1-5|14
CASRPTGSKQPQHF
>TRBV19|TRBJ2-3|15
CASSISRGSTDTQYF
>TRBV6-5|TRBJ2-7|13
CASGPTGISEQYF
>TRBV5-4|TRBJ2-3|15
CASSTRGVSTDTQYF
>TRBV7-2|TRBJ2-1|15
CASSPRGSSYNEQFF
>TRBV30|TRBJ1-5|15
CAWSVGGHSNQPQHF
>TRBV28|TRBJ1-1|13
CASRQLSRTEAFF
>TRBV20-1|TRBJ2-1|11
CSARRVNEQFF
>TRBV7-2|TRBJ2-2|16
CASSLVGGGNTGELFF
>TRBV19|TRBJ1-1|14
CASSTQRMNTEAFF
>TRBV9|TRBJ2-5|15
CASSVGADRLETQYF
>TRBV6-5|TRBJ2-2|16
CASSYSLAGGSGELFF
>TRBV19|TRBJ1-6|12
CASSIRSSPLHF